The 20 T cell receptor beta chains presented below share a single source sample, sequenced in a study of tumor-infiltrating lymphocytes in primary liver carcinoma. For blood RNA, unsorted whole blood served as the source, and germline DNA was extracted too. Constant-region priming of around 500 ng total RNA yielded TCR beta cDNA. Construction of TCR beta libraries relied on three successive nested multiplex PCR rounds employing slightly modified ARM-PCR. The first two PCR rounds used TRBV1-TRBV30 forward primers with a C-beta reverse primer, 10 cycles each. TCRdb re-derived calls from the multiplex PCR reads in MiXCR, one entry per CDR3 protein. The sample comprises approximately 330,000 distinct CDR3 sequences, about two thirds of which are singletons, and about 6.1% rests with the top ten. Sequencing was performed on peripheral blood. The receptors stem from a man in his forties with primary liver carcinoma and hepatitis B virus infection.

Worth noting for this clonotype: This may be a read error: a much more frequent sequence differs by one nucleotide. This chain links TRBV10-3 with TRBJ2-2, with 9 nucleotides matching TRBD1. Germline CDR1 ENHRY, CDR2 SYGVKD. The CDR3 sequence is 15 residues long. CDR3 sequence: CTIRNTGTGTGELFF. In DNA, the CDR3 is TGTACCATCAGAAATACCGGGACAGGGACCGGGGAGCTGTTTTTT.

Worth noting for this clonotype: This may be a read error, as it is one base from a much larger clone. CDR3 loop: CVSGNSYNEQFF. The CDR3 DNA sequence: TGCGTCAGCGGAAATTCCTACAATGAGCAGTTCTTC. The rearrangement uses TRBV10-1 and TRBJ2-1; D may be TRBD2 (5 bases). CDR1 is WNHNN and CDR2 is SYGVQD in the germline V gene (reference sequence). This CDR3 has 12 amino acids.

This clonotype has ten or more counts. V usage is TRBV10-3 and J usage is TRBJ2-4; D gene ambiguous. Germline V gene sequence: CDR1 ENHRY, CDR2 SYGVKD. The CDR3 length is 13 residues. Trimming cost V 0 bases and J 11 bases, with 11 bases left between them. Here the CDR3 DNA reads TGTGCCATCAGTGAGTCGATTGGGTCTGTTCAGTACTTC. This translates into CAISESIGSVQYF.

Points on this clonotype: At one boundary the junction diverges from the germline segment, which might be a read error. The chain has TRBV5-6 and TRBJ1-1; a possible D gene is TRBD1 (5 bases). In germline, CDR1 is SGHDT, CDR2 YYEEEE. The CDR3 is 12 amino acids. The chain's CDR3 is CTSSLGTEEVFF. The CDR3 bases are TGTACCAGCAGCCTTGGGACGGAAGAAGTTTTCTTT. Looking up the rest from reference TRBV5-6 and TRBJ1-1 gives the full variable domain: DAGVTQSPTHLIKTRGQQVTLRCSPKSGHDTVSWYQQALGQGPQFIFQYYEEEERQRGNFPDRFSGHQFPNYSSELNVNALLLGDSALYLCTSSLGTEEVFFGQGTRLTVV.

The rearrangement uses TRBV5-1 and TRBJ2-7, with a possible D match to TRBD1 (6 bases). The V and J ends lost 4 bases and 7 bases respectively, with 18 bases between them. There are 14 residues in the CDR3. Looked up from germline, CDR1 is SGHRS and CDR2 is YFSETQ. CDR3 in amino acids: CASSLDPGVGEQYF. CDR3 in DNA: TGCGCCAGCAGCCTGGACCCAGGGGTGGGTGAGCAGTACTTC.

A note on this clonotype: It may be a read error: a sequence one base away is much more abundant. The V call is TRBV29-1, the J call TRBJ1-5; 10 bases map to TRBD1. The V gene's germline CDR1 is SQVTM and CDR2 ANQGSEA. Losses at the gene ends were 0 bases for V and 11 bases for J; bases not matched to a gene: 22. This CDR3 has 19 residues. The CDR3 loop reads CSVEDTPGQGPSRSWSQHF. The CDR3 coding sequence is TGCAGCGTTGAAGATACGCCGGGACAGGGGCCATCCCGATCATGGTCCCAGCATTTT.

About this clonotype itself: Its ends do not fully match the called genes, so a read error is possible. The V call is TRBV4-1, the J call TRBJ2-1, with D unclear. Looked up from germline, CDR1 is MGHRA and CDR2 is YSYEKL. The CDR3 sequence is 15 residues long. In DNA, the CDR3 is TGCGCCAGCATCCCGCTCGGTAACAACAACAACGAGCAGCTCTTC. Translation: CASIPLGNNNNEQLF.

The V gene is TRBV5-1, the J gene TRBJ2-1; the D gene is possibly TRBD1 (6 bases). From germline, CDR1 is SGHRS and CDR2 YFSETQ. Deletions cut 3 bases from V and 10 bases from J, with 23 bases between. CDR3 length: 16 residues. The CDR3 bases are TGCGCCAGCAGCTCTCTGGTCGGGACACAGGCATGGGAGCAGTTCTTC. This sequence encodes CASSSLVGTQAWEQFF.

V and J are TRBV11-1 and TRBJ2-3; D call uncertain. This CDR3 has 13 amino acids. Trimming stripped 5 bases from V and 2 bases from J, with 8 bases between. Germline CDR1 and CDR2: SGHAT and FQDESV (reference sequence). The CDR3 bases are TGTGCCAGCAGCAAGGTCCTCACAGATACGCAGTATTTT. Protein: CASSKVLTDTQYF.

Concerning this clonotype itself: This may be a read error: a much more frequent sequence differs by one nucleotide. The gene calls are TRBV12-3 or TRBV12-4 and TRBJ1-1, with D maybe TRBD1 (5 bases). The CDR3 length is 12 residues. As DNA, the CDR3 is TGTGCCAGCAGCCTGAAGGGGACTGAACCTTTCTTT. Its protein is CASSLKGTEPFF.

In this sample, this clonotype turned up many times. V is TRBV6-1 and J is TRBJ1-1; possibly TRBD1 for D (6 bases). The CDR3 sequence is 13 residues long. V shed 7 bases and J shed 11 bases, with 20 bases lying between them. Per germline, CDR1 MNHNS and CDR2 SASEGT. CDR3 in amino acids: CASNLQGNLGAFF. CDR3 DNA: TGTGCCAGCAACCTACAGGGAAATCTAGGGGCTTTCTTT.

The rearrangement links TRBV6-2 or TRBV6-3 to TRBJ2-7; 7 bases align to TRBD1. This CDR3 contains 17 residues. CDR1 is MNHEY, CDR2 SVGEGT, per germline. CDR3 nucleotides: TGTGTCAACAGTTACGCGGCGACAGGGATTAACTTCTACGAGCAGTACTTC. It specifies CVNSYAATGINFYEQYF.

Comment on this clonotype: The germline gene is not matched at one end of the junction; a read error may be the cause. The chain carries TRBV6-5 and TRBJ2-1; possible D gene TRBD1, 5 bases. CDR3 length equals 16 residues. From germline, CDR1 is MNHEY and CDR2 SVGAGI. CDR3 in amino acids: CASSYLVPLGLNEQFF. CDR3 nucleotide sequence: TGTGCCAGTAGTTATTTAGTCCCCTTGGGGCTTAATGAGCAGTTCTTC.

Comment on this clonotype: An end of the junction differs from the germline gene, which may be a read error. The genes are TRBV6-5 and TRBJ2-1, with D uncertain. The germline CDR1 and CDR2 sequences are MNHEY and SVGAGI. The CDR3 spans 13 residues. CDR3 in DNA: TGTGCCAGCAGTTACGCCCTGACTCATGAGCACTTCTTC. This codes for CASSYALTHEHFF.

This sequence joins TRBV11-2 and TRBJ2-7; D is perhaps TRBD1 (5 bases). Trimming cost V 5 bases and J 5 bases, with 16 bases left between them. The CDR3 runs to 14 residues. CDR1 and CDR2 (germline): SGHAT, FQNNGV. In DNA, the CDR3 is TGTGCCAGCAGCCTAGGTAGTGGGGCTCACGAGCAGTACTTC. It codes for CASSLGSGAHEQYF.

To note about this clonotype: Its ends do not fully match the called genes, so a read error is possible. The V and J genes are TRBV11-2 and TRBJ1-1, with a tentative D call TRBD1 (5 bases). The V gene's germline CDR1 is SGHAT and CDR2 FQNNGV. The CDR3 runs 15 residues. The CDR3 DNA follows: TGTGCTAGCAGCTCCTCCGACAGCATGAACACTGAAACTTTCTTT. It yields the protein CASSSSDSMNTETFF. Full variable domain (remainder filled in from reference TRBV11-2 and TRBJ1-1): EAGVAQSPRYKIIEKRQSVAFWCNPISGHATLYWYQQILGQGPKLLIQFQNNGVVDDSQLPKDRFSAERLKGVDSTLKIQPAKLEDSAVYLCASSSSDSMNTETFFGQGTRLTVV.

Of note for this clonotype: A read error may be the cause here, since a much bigger clone is one base away. The V call is TRBV12-3 or TRBV12-4, the J call TRBJ2-2, with D possibly matching TRBD2 (6 bases). This CDR3 region has 15 residues. The CDR3 nucleotides read TGTGCCAGCAGCTTTCGGTCACTGAACACCGGGGGGCTGTTTTTT. It specifies CASSFRSLNTGGLFF.

The V gene is TRBV28, the J gene TRBJ2-3, with 7 bases matching TRBD2. The CDR3 has 13 amino acids. Germline loops: CDR1 MDHEN, CDR2 SYDVKM. V was clipped by 7 bases and J by 8 bases; unmatched bases: 9. Here the CDR3 reads CASTGGEGSTQYF. CDR3 nucleotide sequence: TGTGCCAGCACTGGAGGGGAGGGGAGTACGCAGTATTTT.

The gene calls are TRBV28 and TRBJ2-7, with TRBD2 matching 7 bases. V dropped 7 bases and J dropped 1; count of bases not matched to a gene: 10. This CDR3 comprises 15 residues. Germline V CDR1 and CDR2: MDHEN, SYDVKM. The CDR3 DNA sequence: TGTGCCAGCACCCAACCGGCTAGCGGATCCTACGAGCAGTACTTC. This encodes CASTQPASGSYEQYF. The full variable domain, its missing parts supplied by reference TRBV28 and TRBJ2-7, is DVKVTQSSRYLVKRTGEKVFLECVQDMDHENMFWYRQDPGLGLRLIYFSYDVKMKEKGDIPEGYSVSREKKERFSLILESASTNQTSMYLCASTQPASGSYEQYFGPGTRLTVT.

There are many counts of this clonotype. The genes are TRBV6-1 and TRBJ1-5, with 7 bases identical to TRBD1. Trimming at V came to 2 bases and at J to 5 bases, leaving 9 bases not matched to a gene. The V gene's germline CDR1 is MNHNS and CDR2 SASEGT. CDR3 size: 16 residues. CDR3 nucleotides: TGTGCCAGCAGTGAACAGGCAGGGGGTGGGGATCAGCCCCAGCATTTT. Encoded protein: CASSEQAGGGDQPQHF.